The 5 T cell receptor beta chains below come from one sample, sequenced in a study of Graves' ophthalmopathy and Graves' hyperthyroidism. The study amplified TCR beta CDR3 regions using RNA transcripts. HTBI primers were used in a first-round RT-PCR, which preceded a second-round multiplex PCR. One entry per CDR3 protein results from TCRdb running MiXCR on the multiplex PCR reads. The repertoire holds about 400,000 distinct CDR3 sequences, with approximately 16% as singletons. The specimen sequenced was peripheral blood. These receptors all come from a woman aged 18-29 years with Graves' ophthalmopathy.

This clonotype was counted at least ten times. The chain couples TRBV12-3 or TRBV12-4 to TRBJ2-7; 9 bases match TRBD1. J lost 3 bases, V lost 4 bases, and 4 bases had no gene match. The CDR3 contains 14 residues. The CDR3 region has the DNA TGTGCCAGCAGTTGGAGGGGACAGGGCTACGAGCAGTACTTC. This gives the protein CASSWRGQGYEQYF.

The rearrangement joins TRBV6-7 to TRBJ2-7; weak D call: TRBD1 (6 bases). TRBV6-7 is designated an ORF whose function remains uncertain. This CDR3 spans 16 amino acids. Trimming left V 2 bases short and J 5 bases short, with 19 bases between. The CDR3 loop is CASSYEPRGNHDEQYF. The CDR3 DNA reads TGTGCCAGCAGTTACGAACCGAGGGGGAATCACGACGAGCAGTACTTC.

This clonotype occurred many times. The chain carries TRBV18 and TRBJ1-2, with D perhaps matching TRBD1 (5 bases). The germline V and J ends were trimmed by 6 bases and 5 bases, with 19 bases remaining between them. Germline CDR1 and CDR2: KGHSH and LQKENI. The CDR3 length is 15 residues. This CDR3 reads CASSLNGAPPYGYTF. CDR3 sequence (DNA): TGTGCCAGCTCCCTAAACGGGGCACCACCTTATGGCTACACCTTC.

The chain combines TRBV6-7 with TRBJ2-7, with D possibly being TRBD2 (6 bases). TRBV6-7 is identified as an open reading frame with a role that is uncertain. The V end was cut by 7 bases, the J end by 3 bases, with 19 bases between. This CDR3 has 15 residues. The DNA of the CDR3 is TGTGCCAGCAACCAACTGGGGGGTAGCGACTACGAGCAGTACTTC. It encodes CASNQLGGSDYEQYF.

The chain uses TRBV2 and TRBJ2-7; the D gene is possibly TRBD2 (5 bases). Germline V CDR1 and CDR2: SNHLY, FYNNEI. The V gene lost 6 bases and the J gene lost 6 bases, with 18 bases spanning the gap. The CDR3 contains 14 residues. The CDR3 spells CASRTDAATIEQYF. CDR3 nucleotide sequence: TGTGCCAGCAGGACGGATGCTGCGACTATCGAGCAGTACTTC.